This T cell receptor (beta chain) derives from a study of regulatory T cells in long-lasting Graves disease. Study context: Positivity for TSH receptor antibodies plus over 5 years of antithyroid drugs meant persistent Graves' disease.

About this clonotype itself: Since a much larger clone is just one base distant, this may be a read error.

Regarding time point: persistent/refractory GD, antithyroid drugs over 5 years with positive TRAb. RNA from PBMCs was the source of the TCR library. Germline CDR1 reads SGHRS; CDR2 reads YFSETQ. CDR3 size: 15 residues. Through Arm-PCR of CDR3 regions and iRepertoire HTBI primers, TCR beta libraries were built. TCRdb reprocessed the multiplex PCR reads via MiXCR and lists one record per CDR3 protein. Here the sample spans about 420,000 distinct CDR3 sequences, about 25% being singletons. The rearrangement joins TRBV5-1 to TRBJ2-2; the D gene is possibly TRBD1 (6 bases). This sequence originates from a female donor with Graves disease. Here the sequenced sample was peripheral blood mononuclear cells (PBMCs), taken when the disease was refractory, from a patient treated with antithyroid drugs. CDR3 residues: CASSLAQGNTGKLFF. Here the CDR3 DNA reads TGCGCCAGCAGCTTAGCCCAGGGGAACACCGGGAAGCTGTTTTTT.